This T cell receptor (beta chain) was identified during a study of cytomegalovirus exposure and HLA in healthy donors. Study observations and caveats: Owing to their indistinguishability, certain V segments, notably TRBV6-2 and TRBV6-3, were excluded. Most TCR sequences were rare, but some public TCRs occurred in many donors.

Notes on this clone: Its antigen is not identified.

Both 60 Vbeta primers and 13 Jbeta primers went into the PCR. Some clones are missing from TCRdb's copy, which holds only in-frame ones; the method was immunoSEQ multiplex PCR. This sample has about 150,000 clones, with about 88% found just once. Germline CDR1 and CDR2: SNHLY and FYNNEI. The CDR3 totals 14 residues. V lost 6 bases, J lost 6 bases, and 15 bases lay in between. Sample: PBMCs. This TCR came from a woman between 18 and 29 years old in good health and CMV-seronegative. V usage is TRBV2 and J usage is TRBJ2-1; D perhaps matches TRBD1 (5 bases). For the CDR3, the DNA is TGTGCCAGCAGCGCGCAGGGTAGGGCCAATGAGCAGTTCTTC. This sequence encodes CASSAQGRANEQFF.